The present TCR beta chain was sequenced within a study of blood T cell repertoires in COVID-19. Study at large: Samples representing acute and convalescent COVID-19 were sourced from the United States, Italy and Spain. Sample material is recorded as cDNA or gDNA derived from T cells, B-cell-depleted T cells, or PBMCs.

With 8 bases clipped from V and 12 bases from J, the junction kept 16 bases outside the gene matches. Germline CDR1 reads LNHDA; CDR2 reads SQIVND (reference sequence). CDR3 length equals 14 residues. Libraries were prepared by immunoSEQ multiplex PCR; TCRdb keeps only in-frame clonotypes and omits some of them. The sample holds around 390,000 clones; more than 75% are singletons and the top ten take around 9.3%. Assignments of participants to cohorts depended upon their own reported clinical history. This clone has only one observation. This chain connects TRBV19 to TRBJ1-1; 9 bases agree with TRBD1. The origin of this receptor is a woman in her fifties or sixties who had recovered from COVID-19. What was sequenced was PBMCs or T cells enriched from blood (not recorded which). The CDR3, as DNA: TGTGCCAGTGGATCCGGGACAGGGCCGAAAAAACCTTTCTTT. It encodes CASGSGTGPKKPFF.